The present T cell receptor (beta chain) was sequenced within a study of cytomegalovirus exposure and HLA in healthy donors listed by TCRdb under 2017. Background on the whole study: According to an earlier analysis of a few hundred of the donors, 200 million or so T cells yielded 117 million unique TCR beta sequences and about 300 Gb of sequence data. An early release that covered about 600 HLA-typed donors contained about 290 gigabases of sequencing data and tens of millions of unique TCR sequences. Of the roughly 410 genotyped donors, 65% to 90% were placed in the genetic ancestry cluster associated with self-reported Caucasian donors. The study aimed to test whether cataloging public T cell receptors could reveal signatures of past pathogen exposure. Using immunosequencing, the study profiled T cell repertoires from about 650 subjects and related those repertoires to cytomegalovirus serostatus. Along with the approximately 600-subject first cohort, a separate validation cohort of roughly 110 different subjects was used. To predict cytomegalovirus infection status, the study brought together high-throughput TCR immunosequencing, statistical association of individual TCRs with disease status, and machine learning. A later analysis re-examined previously published TCR beta repertoires from just over 650 donors and added high-resolution HLA genotyping to investigate patterns of TCR occurrence. In the later analysis, no new phenotypic data were used to find candidate immune exposures; instead, reliance was placed on TCR beta sequences and their occurrence across donors. In an earlier analysis of roughly 540 of the donors, high-throughput TCR beta sequencing was used to judge whether each TCR beta V gene segment behaved as functional or pseudogenic. Donor age, sex, ethnicity and CMV serostatus were compiled alongside the repertoire data. In a later genetic analysis, genome-wide SNP genotypes for about 55% of the roughly 700 donors were used, and that subset was treated as a discovery cohort. Every discovery cohort repertoire had been produced on one sequencing platform. HLA typing included class I and class II loci at four-digit resolution. The number of typed donors differed by locus: roughly 629-630 for A, B, C, DRB1 and DQB1; 500 to 550 for DQA1; some 610 for DPA1; and 450 to 480 for DPB1. Five DR-DQ haplotypes were handled as single units for association and clustering because linkage in the cohort was strong. On average, around 230,000 unique TCR beta nucleotide sequences were sequenced per donor among some 420 genotyped donors of the cohort, with roughly 18% of those sequences being non-productive. The paper as a whole reports these results and caveats: Because HLA typing was missing for some donors at each locus, association tests included only the typed subset. A later analysis found that most CMV-associated TCR beta chains appeared HLA-restricted, with HLA associations seemingly driven largely by CMV exposure. In a later analysis, the rate of TCR association differed among HLA loci, with DRB1 alleles having the most associated TCRs and HLA-C alleles having the fewest. CMV serostatus was the only immune exposure information available for the cohort. In vitro tests confirmed that a few of the cytomegalovirus-associated TCR beta chains recognize cytomegalovirus antigens. At a false discovery rate of 0.05, a later analysis linked 16,951 TCR beta sequences to specific HLA alleles. An association between a missense DCLRE1C variant and V-gene and J-gene trimming of TCR beta chains was found in a later genetic analysis and replicated in an independent cohort. Correlated functional status among segregating V segments might reflect linkage disequilibrium, but an unknown experimental factor could not be ruled out. Presence/absence analyses assumed roughly uniform sequencing depth across donors, an assumption that may not hold. Compared with equally common non-associated chains, HLA-associated TCR beta chains in a later analysis were more clonally expanded and had lower generation probabilities. When HLA alleles, especially DR and DQ, strongly co-occurred, TCR associations were difficult to assign to individual alleles. Some IMGT-functional V segments, including TRBV6-2 and TRBV6-3, could not be told apart with the 87-base-pair reads, so those segments were excluded. A total of roughly 160 TCR beta chains were listed by the study as associated with cytomegalovirus. Compared with the approximately 670-donor mean, donors in an Asian-associated ancestry cluster had fewer N-insertions in productive TCRs, according to a later genetic analysis. In an earlier analysis of fewer than 700 of the donors, most TCR beta V segments appeared in productive rearrangements about 87% or about 30% of the time, broadly matching IMGT annotations. A cluster of highly shared sequence variants was judged likely to be a technical artifact of the sequencing pipeline. The cohort was sequenced for TCR beta chains only, and without alpha or paired-chain data the features that could be detected were limited. A further reported finding was that TCR beta sequences accurately predicted the HLA-A and HLA-B alleles for most subjects in the first cohort. The classifier was reported to diagnose cytomegalovirus status with high specificity and sensitivity in both the original cohort and the validation cohort. The earlier analysis of a few hundred of the donors excluded 15 to 20 rarely observed V segments, including chromosome 9 orphons, because counts were too low. The authors suggested that the approach could potentially be extended to other disease states and immunological phenotypes. Across donors, most TCR sequences were observed very rarely, whereas some public TCRs were present in many individuals. A later analysis reported that several top co-occurrence clusters appeared linked to parvovirus B19, influenza, CMV and Epstein-Barr virus.

About this clone itself: What antigen it recognizes has not been identified. No quality values exist for individual bases; no much larger clone is one base distant.

CDR3 length: 14 amino acids, cysteine to phenylalanine. The entry retains the CDR3 DNA only, 42 bases that are in frame from base 1. CDR1 and CDR2, per the germline V gene, are SGHVS and FQNEAQ. V lost 4 bases and J lost 7 bases, and the count of bases not matched to a germline gene is 5. In total, roughly 670 healthy bone marrow donors made up the cohort. Cohort members were all nominally healthy when sampled, although unrecorded immune exposures were likely present. The donor tested CMV seropositive, placing the donor among the 250 to 300 seropositive members of the cohort. Every donor gave a peripheral blood sample, and the peripheral blood mononuclear cells from that sample were used for TCR beta sequencing. The Qiagen DNeasy Blood Extraction Kit was used to extract genomic DNA from the blood cell samples. The protocol used for the library was the immunoSEQ multiplex PCR assay. A mixture of 60 forward primers for TCR Vbeta segments and 13 reverse primers for TCR Jbeta segments was used in the multiplex PCR. The CDR3 region of rearranged TCR beta genes was amplified from genomic DNA with a multiplex PCR assay. The amplified TCR beta libraries were sequenced on the Illumina HiSeq System as 87-base-pair reads. The published analysis was carried out like this. In a later analysis, 70 million to 95 million unique TCR beta chains were counted across the approximately 670 repertoires, and approximately 11 million of these chains were shared by at least two donors. A nearest-neighbor algorithm error-corrected the raw reads and collapsed the reads into unique sequences, merging closely related sequences to remove PCR and sequencing errors. To assign V, D and J gene segments, CDR3 sequences were aligned to IMGT reference sequences. For a sequence to be retained, a match of at least six nucleotides was required to both a V gene segment and a J gene segment. Rearrangements were classified as productive when the CDR3 lacked stop codons and remained in frame with V and J, and all other rearrangements were classified as non-productive. Following IMGT convention, CDR3 was defined as the stretch from the second conserved V-encoded cysteine to the conserved J-encoded phenylalanine. The earlier analysis of 587 of the donors excluded sequences that lacked an unambiguous match to a single V gene segment. An earlier analysis of 587 of the donors called V segments functional above 56.7% productive rearrangements and segregating when the between-donor standard deviation exceeded 5%. A statistical classification framework was built to diagnose cytomegalovirus status from the catalog of TCR beta chain sequences. In a later analysis, TCR nucleotide sequences were compared against IMGT/GENE-DB human TR gene sequences so that V and J genes could be assigned. In a later analysis, CDR3 sequences and most-parsimonious VDJ recombination scenarios were assigned using the TCRdist pipeline. In a later analysis, each TCR beta chain was defined by its CDR3 amino acid sequence together with its V-gene family, and reads lacking a unique V-gene family were excluded. As a way to deal with suspected cross-contamination and a sequencing artifact, a later analysis dropped nearly 600 nucleotide sequences that were highly shared and had low generation probability. A later analysis calculated a clonal expansion index for each public chain from normalized within-repertoire ranks of inferred template counts. In a later analysis, generation probabilities were computed using a VDJ recombination model fitted to out-of-frame rearrangements, and the results were checked against IGoR. A later analysis scored TCR-TCR, TCR-HLA and TCR-CMV co-occurrence with hypergeometric tests, applying a repertoire-size bias correction to TCR pairs. A later analysis estimated false discovery rates by permuting HLA or CMV assignments 20 times. In a later analysis, co-occurring TCRs were grouped using DBSCAN, and TCRdist sequence similarity was added for clustering within HLA-allele-positive subsets. Repertoires with fewer than 30,000 or more than 120,000 public chains, plus five repertoires with anomalous nucleotide sharing, were excluded from co-occurrence clustering. Held by TCRdb, this immuneACCESS table contains in-frame sequences only and omits some clones. Under half of the omission traces to an unresolved V gene where checked; the cause of the rest is unknown. Clone size and V and J calls were adopted from that table, with D and trimming inferred from the DNA. Across this sample there are about 160,000 clones, with approximately 78% seen only once. In total, the top ten clones hold 8% to 10% of the sample.

The source of this sequence is a male donor in good health and CMV-seropositive. The chain links TRBV7-8 with TRBJ2-1; 9 junctional bases match TRBD1. Sequencing used PBMCs. In nucleotides, the sequence is TGTGCCAGCAGCTACTCAGGACAGGGGAATGAGCAGTTCTTC. It codes for CASSYSGQGNEQFF.